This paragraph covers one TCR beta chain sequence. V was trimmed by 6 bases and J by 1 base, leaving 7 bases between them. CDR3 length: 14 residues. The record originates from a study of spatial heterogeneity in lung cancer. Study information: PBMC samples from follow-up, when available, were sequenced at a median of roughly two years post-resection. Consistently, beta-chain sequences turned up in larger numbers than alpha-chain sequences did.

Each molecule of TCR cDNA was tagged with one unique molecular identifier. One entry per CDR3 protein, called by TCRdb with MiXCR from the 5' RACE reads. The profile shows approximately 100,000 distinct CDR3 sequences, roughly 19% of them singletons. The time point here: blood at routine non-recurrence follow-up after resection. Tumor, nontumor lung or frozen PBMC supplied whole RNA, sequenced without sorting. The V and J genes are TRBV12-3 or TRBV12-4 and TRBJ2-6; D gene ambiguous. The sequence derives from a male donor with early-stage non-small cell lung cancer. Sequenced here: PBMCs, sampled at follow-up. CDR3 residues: CASSTVSGANVLTF. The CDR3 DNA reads TGTGCCAGCAGCACAGTGTCTGGGGCCAACGTCCTGACTTTC.